Listed below are T cell receptor beta chains from one sample, sequenced in a study of tumour-infiltrating T cells in Burkitt lymphoma. Profiling relied on immunoSEQ multiplex PCR, and the TCRdb table lists in-frame clones only, not all of them. The repertoire holds 150 to 200 clones, with 30% to 35% as singletons. The sequenced sample was tumor tissue. These receptors all stem from a human donor with Burkitt lymphoma. CDR3s include the opening cysteine and the closing phenylalanine or tryptophan. The D gene is left open where the match is weak. A clone size is listed for some rows: how often the clone was seen (once, few, many), or a class if it is expanded.

15	TRBV5-1	TRBJ2-2	NA	NA	TGCGCCAGCAGCCCACCCCCATCTCACACCGGGGAGCTGTTTTTT	CASSPPPSHTGELFF
13	TRBV7-8	TRBJ2-5	NA	NA	TGTGCCAGCAGCTTACCCGGCTCGGAGACCCAGTACTTC	CASSLPGSETQYF
16	TRBV15	TRBJ1-4	few	NA	TGTGCCACCAGCAGAGGATGGGAGGGAAGGAGTGAAAAACTGTTTTTT	CATSRGWEGRSEKLFF
15	TRBV5-1	TRBJ2-1	NA	NA	TGCGCCAGCAGCTTGTCCCTGAGCTCCTACAATGAGCAGTTCTTC	CASSLSLSSYNEQFF
17	TRBV5-1	TRBJ2-7	NA	TRBD1	TGCGCCAGCAGCTTGACCCCCTCCGGACAGGGTTTCTACGAGCAGTACTTC	CASSLTPSGQGFYEQYF
11	TRBV6-5	TRBJ1-2	few	NA	TGTGCCAGGAAAGCAAAATATGGCTACACCTTC	CARKAKYGYTF
16	TRBV29-1	TRBJ2-2	few	TRBD2	TGCAGCGTTGAGCGTTTTAGCGGGGGTAACACCGGGGAGCTGTTTTTT	CSVERFSGGNTGELFF
16	TRBV11-2	TRBJ2-3	NA	TRBD2	TGTGCCAGCAGCTTAGATCACGGGGGGGGGCTGAATACGCAGTATTTT	CASSLDHGGGLNTQYF
15	TRBV11-1	TRBJ2-5	NA	NA	TGTGCCAGCAGCTTACGGGACTTGGAAAGCGAGACCCAGTACTTC	CASSLRDLESETQYF
13	TRBV30	TRBJ1-5	NA	NA	TGTGCCTGGAGTGTAAGGGGAGATCAGCCCCAGCATTTT	CAWSVRGDQPQHF